The 24 T cell receptor beta chains presented below share a single source sample, sequenced in a study of T cell responses to AZD1222 COVID-19 vaccine. Using immunoSEQ multiplex PCR, the repertoire was profiled, and TCRdb retains in-frame clones only, with some absent. The sample lists about 85,000 clones, 88% occurring once. Specimen: peripheral blood, collected on day 0 of MenACWY control vaccination. The receptors derive from an adult in good health.

This clone appeared once. The V call is TRBV3-1 (or the pseudogene TRBV3-2), the J call TRBJ1-1; D call uncertain. Trimming left V 5 bases short and J 6 bases short, with 16 bases between. CDR1 is LGHDT, CDR2 YNNKEL, per germline (reference sequence). CDR3 length: 14 amino acids. The chain's CDR3 is CASSSLSGFAEAFF. The CDR3 coding sequence is TGTGCCAGCAGCTCGCTTTCGGGTTTCGCTGAAGCTTTCTTT.

This clone was counted between two and nine times. This sequence joins TRBV6-6 and TRBJ2-3, with a weak D call TRBD1 (6 bases). The ends were cut back, 5 bases at V and 3 bases at J, with 15 bases in the middle. Germline loops: CDR1 MNHNY, CDR2 SVGAGI (reference sequence). The CDR3 spans 15 residues. This CDR3 reads CASSQPGQGTDTQYF. CDR3 DNA: TGTGCCAGCAGTCAACCGGGCCAGGGGACAGATACGCAGTATTTT.

This chain joins TRBV18 and TRBJ1-1; D is possibly TRBD1 (5 bases). Germline CDR1 reads KGHSH; CDR2 reads LQKENI. There are 17 residues in the CDR3. Deletions cut 2 bases from V and 5 bases from J, with 21 bases between. CDR3 bases: TGTGCCAGCTCACCAATGTCCCAGCGGGTCTCAGGGACTGAAGCTTTCTTT. The encoded protein is CASSPMSQRVSGTEAFF.

J is TRBJ1-4 and V is TRBV18, with D possibly matching TRBD1 (5 bases). V lost 1 base, J lost 5 bases, and 5 bases lay in between. CDR1 and CDR2 (germline): KGHSH, LQKENI. The CDR3 has 13 residues. CDR3 sequence reads: CASSPRDNEKLFF. DNA of the CDR3: TGTGCCAGCTCACCACGGGACAATGAAAAACTGTTTTTT.

The genes are TRBV19 and TRBJ1-6; D gene unclear. The V end was cut by 3 bases, the J end by 8 bases, with 17 bases between. Germline V CDR1 and CDR2: LNHDA, SQIVND (reference sequence). CDR3 size: 16 residues. CDR3 residues: CASSMEDVPGDSPLHF. CDR3 DNA sequence: TGTGCCAGTAGTATGGAAGACGTCCCGGGCGATTCACCCCTCCACTTT.

This chain joins TRBV11-2 and TRBJ1-4, with TRBD1 matching over 11 bases. V lost 5 bases and J lost 8; bases outside the gene matches: 4. CDR3 size: 14 residues. Germline V gene lookup returns CDR1 SGHAT and CDR2 FQNNGV. Here the CDR3 reads CASSLGTGGEKLFF. The CDR3 region has the DNA TGTGCCAGCAGCCTCGGGACAGGGGGGGAAAAACTGTTTTTT.

This clone was observed a handful of times. CDR3: CASSFDSNQPQHF. In DNA form, the CDR3 reads TGTGCCAGCAGTTTCGATAGCAATCAGCCCCAGCATTTT. V is TRBV6-5 and J is TRBJ1-5, with D uncertain. V was shortened by 4 bases and J by 0 bases, with 4 bases between the two germline ends. In germline, CDR1 is MNHEY, CDR2 SVGAGI. The CDR3 has 13 amino acids.

J is TRBJ1-5 and V is TRBV10-2; TRBD1 agrees at 9 bases. The germline CDR1 and CDR2 sequences are WSHSY and SAAADI. The CDR3 is 15 residues long. V lost 6 bases and J lost 7; bases outside the gene matches: 10. Here the CDR3 reads CASRGQGGSGQPQHF. The CDR3 DNA reads as TGCGCCAGCAGGGGACAGGGAGGTTCAGGACAGCCCCAGCATTTT.

The chain couples TRBV7-9 to TRBJ2-7; D is unresolved. V lost 1 base, J lost 2 bases, and 9 bases lay in between. The CDR3 runs to 14 residues. Germline V lookup: CDR1 SEHNR, CDR2 FQNEAQ (reference sequence). The CDR3 nucleotides are TGTGCCAGCAGCTTAGTAGGTGATACCTACGAGCAGTACTTC. The encoded protein is CASSLVGDTYEQYF. The variable domain in full, with the rest retrieved from reference TRBV7-9 and TRBJ2-7, is DTGVSQNPRHKITKRGQNVTFRCDPISEHNRLYWYRQTLGQGPEFLTYFQNEAQLEKSRLLSDRFSAERPKGSFSTLEIQRTEQGDSAMYLCASSLVGDTYEQYFGPGTRLTVT.

This chain uses TRBV5-1 with TRBJ2-5; 8 bases align to TRBD2. V trimming: 3 bases; J trimming: 4 bases; junction bases outside the gene matches: 5. Germline V CDR1 and CDR2: SGHRS, YFSETQ. CDR3 length: 14 amino acids. DNA for the CDR3: TGCGCCAGCAGCTCTGAAGGACTAGCAGAGACCCAGTACTTC. As protein: CASSSEGLAETQYF.

V usage is TRBV19 and J usage is TRBJ1-4, with a possible D match to TRBD1 (5 bases). Germline CDR1 LNHDA, CDR2 SQIVND (reference sequence). Between the trimmed V and J ends, which lost 7 bases and 3 bases, there was a span of 9 bases. The CDR3 loop spans 13 amino acids. The CDR3 nucleotides read TGTGCCAGTATAGGGGTTTCTAATGAAAAACTGTTTTTT. Translated, it gives CASIGVSNEKLFF.

V usage is TRBV3-1 (or the pseudogene TRBV3-2) and J usage is TRBJ2-2; possible D gene TRBD2, 5 bases. V lost 6 bases to trimming and J lost 1 base, with 18 bases between them. There are 17 residues in the CDR3. The germline CDR1 and CDR2 sequences are LGHDT and YNNKEL (reference sequence). The CDR3 DNA is TGTGCCAGCAGACTATCGGCCTATGAGGGGAACACCGGGGAGCTGTTTTTT. Protein product: CASRLSAYEGNTGELFF.

The rearrangement links TRBV9 to TRBJ2-1, with 8 bases aligning to TRBD1. V lost 0 bases, J lost 2 bases, and 7 bases stayed unmatched. The germline V gene has CDR1 SGDLS and CDR2 YYNGEE. The CDR3 runs 17 residues. This CDR3 reads CASSVEYWTGTYNEQFF. The CDR3 DNA sequence: TGTGCCAGCAGCGTAGAGTATTGGACAGGGACCTACAATGAGCAGTTCTTC. Filled out from reference TRBV9 and TRBJ2-1, the complete variable domain reads DSGVTQTPKHLITATGQRVTLRCSPRSGDLSVYWYQQSLDQGLQFLIQYYNGEERAKGNILERFSAQQFPDLHSELNLSSLELGDSALYFCASSVEYWTGTYNEQFFGPGTRLTVL.

The CDR3 spells CASSFPGGTGELFF. CDR3 DNA sequence: TGTGCCAGCAGCTTCCCAGGGGGGACCGGGGAGCTGTTTTTT. This chain joins TRBV7-9 and TRBJ2-2; D perhaps matches TRBD1 (7 bases). The CDR3 consists of 14 residues. The germline V and J ends were trimmed by 3 bases and 5 bases, with 10 bases remaining between them. CDR1 is SEHNR and CDR2 is FQNEAQ in the germline V gene (reference sequence).

The chain has TRBV28 and TRBJ2-1; 11 nucleotides agree with TRBD1. This CDR3 spans 15 amino acids. Per the germline V gene, CDR1 is MDHEN and CDR2 is SYDVKM. J lost 9 bases, V lost 4 bases, and 8 bases had no gene match. CDR3: CASSSGGQGVSEQFF. DNA of the CDR3: TGTGCCAGCAGTTCAGGGGGACAGGGGGTAAGTGAGCAGTTCTTC.

Points on this clone: One end of the junction does not line up with germline, which may come from a read error. The gene calls are TRBV6-5 and TRBJ2-3; no clear D gene. CDR1 is MNHEY, CDR2 SVGAGI, per germline. The CDR3 extends over 12 amino acids. CDR3 coding DNA: TGTGCCAGCAGTAACTCTGGCGGTACGCAGTATTTT. It codes for CASSNSGGTQYF.

This chain links TRBV18 with TRBJ2-2; D gene unclear. The CDR3 runs 13 residues. Per the germline V gene, CDR1 is KGHSH and CDR2 is LQKENI. V lost 3 bases, J lost 6 bases, and 8 bases lay in between. CDR3 residues: CASSPTPPGELFF. CDR3 bases: TGTGCCAGCTCACCGACTCCCCCCGGGGAGCTGTTTTTT.

V is TRBV7-3 and J is TRBJ1-3; the D gene is possibly TRBD1 (5 bases). Trimming removed 4 bases at V and 1 base at J, with 11 bases between. Germline lookup yields CDR1 SGHTA and CDR2 FQGTGA. The length of the CDR3 is 15 residues. This chain's CDR3 is CASSSGGGSGNTIYF. CDR3 DNA sequence: TGTGCCAGCAGCTCCGGCGGGGGTTCTGGAAACACCATATATTTT.

This clone was seen a few times. The CDR3 region has the DNA TGTGCCAGCAGACCTGGGACAGAACAGCCCCAGCATTTT. Translation gives CASRPGTEQPQHF. The V and J genes are TRBV12-3 or TRBV12-4 and TRBJ1-5; 7 bases agree with TRBD1. This CDR3 is 13 amino acids long. V shed 6 bases, J shed 7 bases, and the junction held 6 bases outside the gene matches.

This chain connects TRBV7-2 to TRBJ2-7, with 7 bases that match TRBD2. This CDR3 contains 15 residues. Germline V gene sequence: CDR1 SGHTA, CDR2 FQGNSA. V dropped 1 base and J dropped 3; count of bases not matched to a gene: 6. CDR3 bases: TGTGCCAGCAGCTTAGTGGCTAGCGGCAACTACGAGCAGTACTTC. Amino acid sequence: CASSLVASGNYEQYF.

The chain has TRBV27 and TRBJ1-6; a possible D gene is TRBD1 (5 bases). This CDR3 has 13 residues. The germline gives CDR1 MNHEY, CDR2 SMNVEV (reference sequence). V lost 10 bases to trimming and J lost 9 bases, with 16 bases between them. The CDR3 DNA sequence: TGTGCCACCTCACCTCCTGGGGGTTCACCCCTCCACTTT. Its translation: CATSPPGGSPLHF.

This sequence joins TRBV12-3 or TRBV12-4 and TRBJ1-5, with unresolved D. V shed 2 bases and J shed 0 bases, with 2 bases lying between them. The CDR3 contains 13 residues. CDR3 sequence (DNA): TGTGCCAGCAGTTTAAGTAGCAATCAGCCCCAGCATTTT. Amino acid sequence: CASSLSSNQPQHF.

The V and J genes are TRBV28 and TRBJ1-5, with D maybe TRBD1 (6 bases). CDR1 is MDHEN and CDR2 is SYDVKM in the germline V gene. V was trimmed by 1 base and J by 6 bases, leaving 16 bases between them. The CDR3 is made up of 16 amino acids. The CDR3 loop reads CASSLFGGAGGQPQHF. For the CDR3, the DNA is TGTGCCAGCAGTTTATTTGGGGGGGCAGGTGGTCAGCCCCAGCATTTT.

The V and J genes are TRBV2 and TRBJ1-4, with D maybe TRBD1 (5 bases). This CDR3 comprises 13 residues. V lost 7 bases and J 7 bases, leaving 13 bases between the germline ends. Per the germline V gene, CDR1 is SNHLY and CDR2 is FYNNEI. The CDR3 nucleotides read TGTGCCAGCACCGGGGGACTGGGTGAAAAACTGTTTTTT. Translated, it gives CASTGGLGEKLFF. Supplemented by reference TRBV2 and TRBJ1-4, the full variable domain reads EPEVTQTPSHQVTQMGQEVILRCVPISNHLYFYWYRQILGQKVEFLVSFYNNEISEKSEIFDDQFSVERPDGSNFTLKIRSTKLEDSAMYFCASTGGLGEKLFFGSGTQLSVL.